The 7 T cell receptor beta chains below were found in one sample sequenced in a study of response to subunit inactivated influenza vaccine. TCRdb reanalysed the RT-PCR reads using MiXCR and keeps one entry per CDR3 protein. The data show approximately 530,000 distinct CDR3 sequences, 7.5% to 8.5% seen once. The sequences come from PBMCs from blood, collected less than 30 months after vaccination. The receptors were sampled from a man between 50 and 75 years old who received an inactivated influenza vaccine.

This clonotype was counted between two and nine times. The chain carries TRBV12-3 or TRBV12-4 and TRBJ2-6; 8 bases agree with TRBD1. The CDR3 length is 15 residues. Germline trimming cut 5 bases from V and 6 bases from J; bases unmatched to any gene: 6. The CDR3 DNA reads TGTGCCAGCAGTCGGGACAGGTTGGAGGCCAACGTCCTGACTTTC. It specifies CASSRDRLEANVLTF.

The rearrangement joins TRBV29-1 to TRBJ2-2; no definite D call. Germline V CDR1 and CDR2: SQVTM, ANQGSEA. The CDR3 loop spans 12 amino acids. Trimming stripped 4 bases from V and 5 bases from J, with 8 bases between. DNA for the CDR3: TGCAGCGTTGCTAGGGTTACCGGGGAGCTGTTTTTT. This translates into CSVARVTGELFF.

This clonotype was recorded a few times. The J gene is TRBJ2-1, the V gene TRBV5-6; 8 nucleotides line up with TRBD2. The junction had 6 bases not matched to a gene; V was cut back by 4 bases and J by 3 bases. The V gene's germline CDR1 is SGHDT and CDR2 YYEEEE. The CDR3 is 15 residues long. CDR3 bases: TGTGCCAGCAGCCCCCTAGCGGGCCACTACAATGAGCAGTTCTTC. Its protein is CASSPLAGHYNEQFF.

The genes are TRBV20-1 and TRBJ1-2; D is ambiguous. V was trimmed by 3 bases and J by 4 bases, leaving 12 bases between them. Germline CDR1 and CDR2: DFQATT and SNEGSKA (reference sequence). The length of the CDR3 is 13 residues. The chain's CDR3 is CSAREGTSYGYTF. DNA of the CDR3: TGCAGTGCTAGGGAAGGAACCTCCTATGGCTACACCTTC.

This clonotype was counted many times. V and J are TRBV12-3 or TRBV12-4 and TRBJ2-7; 9 bases fit TRBD1. The CDR3 consists of 15 residues. V shed 3 bases and J 3 bases; nucleotides not matched to a gene: 6. CDR3: CASSFPDRGFYEQYF. Here the CDR3 DNA reads TGTGCCAGCAGTTTCCCTGACAGGGGGTTCTACGAGCAGTACTTC.

This clonotype came up a few times. V usage is TRBV12-3 or TRBV12-4 and J usage is TRBJ2-7, with a tentative D call TRBD1 (7 bases). V lost 6 bases and J lost 3, with 15 bases in between. The CDR3 contains 14 residues. The CDR3 loop is CASRLSGGGYEQYF. CDR3 coding DNA: TGTGCCAGCAGGCTTTCAGGGGGAGGCTACGAGCAGTACTTC.

The table lists this clonotype with a few counts. The chain is built from TRBV5-6 and TRBJ2-1; no definite D call. The CDR3 runs to 13 residues. V dropped 4 bases and J dropped 8 bases, with 13 bases sitting between them. Germline CDR1 reads SGHDT; CDR2 reads YYEEEE. For the CDR3, the DNA is TGTGCCAGCAGCCCCCAAATAGCCGATGAGCAGTTCTTC. As protein: CASSPQIADEQFF.